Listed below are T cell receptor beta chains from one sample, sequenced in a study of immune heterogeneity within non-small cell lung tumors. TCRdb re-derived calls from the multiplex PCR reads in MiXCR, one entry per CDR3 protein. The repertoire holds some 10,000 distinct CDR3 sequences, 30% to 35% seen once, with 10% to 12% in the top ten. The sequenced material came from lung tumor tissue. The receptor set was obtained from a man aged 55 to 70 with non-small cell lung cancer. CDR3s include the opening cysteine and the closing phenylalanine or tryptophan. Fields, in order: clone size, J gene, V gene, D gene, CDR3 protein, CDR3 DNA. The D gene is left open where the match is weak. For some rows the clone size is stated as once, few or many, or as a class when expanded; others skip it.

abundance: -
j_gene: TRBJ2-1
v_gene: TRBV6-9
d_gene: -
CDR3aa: CASSYSVSEQFF
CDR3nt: TGTGCCAGCAGTTACAGCGTCTCTGAGCAGTTCTTC

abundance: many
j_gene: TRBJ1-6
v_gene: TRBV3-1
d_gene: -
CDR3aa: CASSQQGQVNSPLHF
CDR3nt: TGTGCCAGCAGCCAACAGGGGCAGGTTAATTCACCCCTCCACTTT

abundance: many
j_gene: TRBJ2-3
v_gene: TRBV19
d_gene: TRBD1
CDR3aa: CASSRTGAGGTQYF
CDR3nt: TGTGCCAGTAGTAGGACAGGGGCCGGCGGTACGCAGTATTTT

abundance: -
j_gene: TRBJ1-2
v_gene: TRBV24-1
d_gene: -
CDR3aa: CATSDFGREDGYTF
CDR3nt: TGTGCCACCAGTGATTTTGGCAGGGAAGATGGCTACACCTTC

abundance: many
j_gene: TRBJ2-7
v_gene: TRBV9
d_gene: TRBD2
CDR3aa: CASSVTGLGSQQYF
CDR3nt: TGTGCCAGCAGCGTCACGGGACTAGGAAGCCAGCAGTACTTC

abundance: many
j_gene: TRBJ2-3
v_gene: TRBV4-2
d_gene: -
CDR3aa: CASSRNLRDTQYF
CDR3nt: TGTGCCAGCAGCCGGAACTTAAGAGATACGCAGTATTTT

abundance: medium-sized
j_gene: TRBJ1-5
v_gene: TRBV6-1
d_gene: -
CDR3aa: CASSLKPRGHQPQHF
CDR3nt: TGTGCCAGCAGTTTAAAGCCGCGGGGCCATCAGCCCCAGCATTTT

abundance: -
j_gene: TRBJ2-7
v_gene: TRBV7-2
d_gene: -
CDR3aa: CASSLTAGGDDEQYF
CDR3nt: TGTGCCAGCAGCTTAACCGCAGGAGGGGACGACGAGCAGTACTTC

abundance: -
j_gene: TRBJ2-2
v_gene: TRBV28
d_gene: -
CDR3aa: CASSLFRRTNTGELFF
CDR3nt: TGTGCCAGCAGTTTATTCCGGCGAACGAACACCGGGGAGCTGTTTTTT

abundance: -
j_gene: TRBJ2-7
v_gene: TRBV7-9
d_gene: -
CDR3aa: CASSFSHSYEQYF
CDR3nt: TGTGCCAGCAGTTTTAGCCACTCCTACGAGCAGTACTTC

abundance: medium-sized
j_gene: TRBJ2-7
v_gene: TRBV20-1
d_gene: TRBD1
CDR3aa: CSAPATGKGNEQYF
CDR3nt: TGCAGTGCTCCAGCGACAGGGAAAGGGAACGAGCAGTACTTC

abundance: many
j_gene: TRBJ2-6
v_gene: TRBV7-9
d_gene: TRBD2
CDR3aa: CASSSVGLAGLSGANVLTF
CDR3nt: TGTGCCAGCAGCTCAGTAGGACTAGCGGGGCTCTCTGGGGCCAACGTCCTGACTTTC

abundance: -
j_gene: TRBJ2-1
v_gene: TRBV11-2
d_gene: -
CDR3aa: CASRPFMLGAEQFF
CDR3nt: TGTGCCAGCAGGCCGTTTATGTTAGGGGCTGAGCAGTTCTTC

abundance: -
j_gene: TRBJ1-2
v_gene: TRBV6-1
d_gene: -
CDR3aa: CASSEAGAKSGYTF
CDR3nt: TGTGCCAGCAGTGAAGCCGGGGCGAAGAGTGGCTACACCTTC

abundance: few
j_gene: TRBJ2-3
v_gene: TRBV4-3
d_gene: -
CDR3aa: CASSQDRPDTQYF
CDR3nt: TGCGCCAGCAGCCAAGATCGGCCAGATACGCAGTATTTT

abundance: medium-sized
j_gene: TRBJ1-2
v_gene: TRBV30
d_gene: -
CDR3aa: CAWSRGENYGYTF
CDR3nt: TGTGCCTGGAGTCGAGGGGAAAACTATGGCTACACCTTC

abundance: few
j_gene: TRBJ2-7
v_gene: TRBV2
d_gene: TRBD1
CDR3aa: CASSSRTGAHEQYF
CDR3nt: TGTGCCAGCAGTTCCCGGACAGGGGCCCACGAGCAGTACTTC

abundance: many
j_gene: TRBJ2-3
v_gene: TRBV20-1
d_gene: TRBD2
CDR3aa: CSAQPGLAGGGIADTQYF
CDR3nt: TGCAGTGCTCAACCGGGACTAGCGGGAGGAGGTATAGCAGATACGCAGTATTTT

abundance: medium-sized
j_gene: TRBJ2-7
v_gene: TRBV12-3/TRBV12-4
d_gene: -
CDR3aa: CASSLVGGIGYEQYF
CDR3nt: TGTGCCAGCAGTTTAGTGGGGGGAATCGGGTACGAGCAGTACTTC

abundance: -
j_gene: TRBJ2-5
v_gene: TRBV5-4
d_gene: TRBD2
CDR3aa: CASMRASGRETQYF
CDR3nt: TGTGCCAGCATGCGGGCTAGCGGGCGAGAGACCCAGTACTTC

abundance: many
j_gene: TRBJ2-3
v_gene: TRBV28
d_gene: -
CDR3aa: CASSSAGRADTQYF
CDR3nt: TGTGCCAGCAGTTCGGCCGGTCGCGCAGATACGCAGTATTTT

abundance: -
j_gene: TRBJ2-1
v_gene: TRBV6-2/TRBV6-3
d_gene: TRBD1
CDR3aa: CASSYFGQGGNEQFF
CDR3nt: TGTGCCAGCAGTTACTTCGGACAGGGGGGGAATGAGCAGTTCTTC

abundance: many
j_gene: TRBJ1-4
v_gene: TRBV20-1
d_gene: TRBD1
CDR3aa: CSAYGPYRGIDEKLFF
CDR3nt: TGCAGTGCTTACGGGCCCTACAGGGGGATAGATGAAAAACTGTTTTTT

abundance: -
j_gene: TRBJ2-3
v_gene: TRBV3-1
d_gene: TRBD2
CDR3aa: CASSQGLALGADTQYF
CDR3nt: TGTGCCAGCAGCCAAGGACTAGCGCTTGGAGCAGATACGCAGTATTTT

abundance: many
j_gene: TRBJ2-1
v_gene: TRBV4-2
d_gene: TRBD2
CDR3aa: CASSQELAGRSYNEQFF
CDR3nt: TGTGCCAGCAGCCAAGAGTTAGCGGGGCGCTCCTACAATGAGCAGTTCTTC

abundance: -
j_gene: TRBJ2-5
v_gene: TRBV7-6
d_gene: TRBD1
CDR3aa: CASSPGGVGTQYF
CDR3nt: TGTGCCAGCAGCCCAGGGGGTGTTGGGACCCAGTACTTC

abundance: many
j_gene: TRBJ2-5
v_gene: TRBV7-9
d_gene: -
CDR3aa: CASSQGSPQETQYF
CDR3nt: TGTGCCAGCAGCCAGGGGTCACCCCAGGAGACCCAGTACTTC

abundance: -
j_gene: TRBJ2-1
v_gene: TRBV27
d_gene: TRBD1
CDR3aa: CASSTGRNEQFF
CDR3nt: TGTGCCAGCTCGACAGGGCGGAATGAGCAGTTCTTC

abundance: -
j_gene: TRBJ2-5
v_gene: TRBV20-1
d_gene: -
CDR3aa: CSAPTNQETQYF
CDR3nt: TGCAGTGCCCCGACTAACCAAGAGACCCAGTACTTC

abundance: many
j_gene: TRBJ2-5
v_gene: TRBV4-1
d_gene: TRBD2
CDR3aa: CASSQAGLGVETQYF
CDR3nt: TGCGCCAGCAGCCAAGCCGGACTAGGGGTTGAGACCCAGTACTTC

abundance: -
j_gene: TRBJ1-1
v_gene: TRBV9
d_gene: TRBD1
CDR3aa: CASSPRTGGDTEAFF
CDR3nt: TGTGCCAGCAGCCCTCGGACAGGAGGGGACACTGAAGCTTTCTTT

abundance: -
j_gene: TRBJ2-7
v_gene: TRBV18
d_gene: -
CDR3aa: CASSGVGEQYF
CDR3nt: TGTGCCAGCTCAGGGGTGGGCGAGCAGTACTTC

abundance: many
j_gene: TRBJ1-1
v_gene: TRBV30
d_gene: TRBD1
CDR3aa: CACVGQGVVAFF
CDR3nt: TGTGCCTGCGTGGGACAGGGCGTAGTAGCTTTCTTT

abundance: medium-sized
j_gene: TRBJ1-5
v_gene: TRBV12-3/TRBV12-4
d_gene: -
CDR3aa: CASSGGFRNQPQHF
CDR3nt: TGTGCCAGCAGTGGGGGGTTTCGTAATCAGCCCCAGCATTTT

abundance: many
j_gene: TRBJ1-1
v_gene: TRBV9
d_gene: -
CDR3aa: CASSVKDSGTEAFF
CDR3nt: TGTGCCAGCAGCGTAAAGGACAGCGGGACTGAAGCTTTCTTT

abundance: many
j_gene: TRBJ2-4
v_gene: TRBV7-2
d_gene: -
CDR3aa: CASSSLAKNIQYF
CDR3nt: TGTGCCAGCAGCTCTTTAGCCAAAAACATTCAGTACTTC

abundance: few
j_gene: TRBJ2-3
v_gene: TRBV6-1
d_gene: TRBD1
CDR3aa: CASSLAGTGTDTQYF
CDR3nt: TGTGCCAGCAGTTTAGCCGGGACAGGGACAGATACGCAGTATTTT

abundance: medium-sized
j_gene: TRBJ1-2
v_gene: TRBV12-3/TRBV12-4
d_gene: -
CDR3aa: CASSQGSYYTF
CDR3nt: TGTGCCAGCAGCCAAGGGAGCTACTACACCTTC

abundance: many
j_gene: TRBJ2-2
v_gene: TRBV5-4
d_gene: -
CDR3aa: CASSLDPNTGELFF
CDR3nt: TGTGCCAGCAGCTTGGACCCGAACACCGGGGAGCTGTTTTTT

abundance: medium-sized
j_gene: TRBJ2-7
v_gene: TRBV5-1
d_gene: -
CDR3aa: CASSGGTGVTGYEQYF
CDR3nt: TGCGCCAGCAGCGGGGGGACGGGGGTTACCGGATACGAGCAGTACTTC

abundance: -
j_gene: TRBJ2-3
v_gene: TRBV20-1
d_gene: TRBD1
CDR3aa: CSAEDRDRSTDTQYF
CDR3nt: TGCAGTGCTGAAGACCGGGACAGAAGCACAGATACGCAGTATTTT